The count of the clone carrying this T cell receptor (beta chain) is one. Germline lookup yields CDR1 SNHLY and CDR2 FYNNEI. The CDR3 extends over 14 amino acids. Trimming removed 4 bases at V and 11 bases at J, with 18 bases between. The data belong to a study of blood T cell repertoires in COVID-19. Study context: From the United States, Italy and Spain came samples of acute and convalescent COVID-19. PBMCs, B-cell-depleted T cells, or T cells were the source of the cDNA or gDNA that made up the material.

In the original processing: Amplification with reference gene primers provided the estimates of nucleated cell counts. The method was immunoSEQ multiplex PCR; TCRdb's version includes in-frame clones alone and lacks a portion of them. That table is the source of V, J and clone size, and D and trimming were worked out from the DNA. The sample consists of 210,000 or so clones, around 89% of them appearing once. The receptor was derived from a woman aged 40-49 years with acute or convalescent COVID-19. The J gene is TRBJ1-3, the V gene TRBV2; D may be TRBD1 (5 bases). The specimen was peripheral blood. Here the CDR3 DNA reads TGTGCCAGCAGTGGGGCACAGGCGGGGCAGTCCATATATTTT. It yields the protein CASSGAQAGQSIYF.